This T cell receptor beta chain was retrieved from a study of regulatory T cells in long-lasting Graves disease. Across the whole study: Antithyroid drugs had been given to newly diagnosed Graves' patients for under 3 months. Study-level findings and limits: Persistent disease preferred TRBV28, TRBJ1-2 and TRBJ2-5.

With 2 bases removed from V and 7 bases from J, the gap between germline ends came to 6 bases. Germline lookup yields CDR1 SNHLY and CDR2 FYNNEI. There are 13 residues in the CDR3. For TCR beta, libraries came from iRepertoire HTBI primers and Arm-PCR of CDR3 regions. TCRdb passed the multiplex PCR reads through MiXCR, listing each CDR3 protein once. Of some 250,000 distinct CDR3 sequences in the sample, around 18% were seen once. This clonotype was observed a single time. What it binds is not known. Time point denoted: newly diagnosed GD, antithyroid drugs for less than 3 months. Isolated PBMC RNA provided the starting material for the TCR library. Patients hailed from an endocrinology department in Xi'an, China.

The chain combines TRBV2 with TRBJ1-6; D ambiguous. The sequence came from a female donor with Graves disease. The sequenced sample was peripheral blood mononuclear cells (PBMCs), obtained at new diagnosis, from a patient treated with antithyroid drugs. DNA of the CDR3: TGTGCCAGCAGTGAAAGTGGGAATTCACCCCTCCACTTT. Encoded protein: CASSESGNSPLHF.